Listed below are T cell receptor beta chains from one sample, sequenced in a study of beta chain features in type 1 diabetes. Here immunoSEQ multiplex PCR was the method, and the copy in TCRdb shows in-frame clones only, minus some. The sample lists about 180,000 clones; about 13% were seen once. Sequenced sample: central memory CD4+ T cells from blood. Receptors originate from a woman aged 18-29 years in good health. Both conserved end residues are part of each CDR3. Each record gives: V gene, CDR3 protein.

>TRBV2
CASSHRGASTDTQYF
>TRBV7-9
CASSDMGLASGEQFF
>TRBV15
CATRSGTGTNTGELFF
>TRBV11-2
CASSLDSRAYNEQFF
>TRBV5-1
CASSSLGQETQYF
>TRBV11-2
CASSLEPTGANEQYF
>TRBV4-1
CASSLQGSNEKLFF
>TRBV6-6
CASSHRDFHNEQFF
>TRBV29-1
CSVEESGSKTDTQYF
>TRBV28
CASNVPGTGVYEQYF
>TRBV29-1
CSVDGQSETQYF
>TRBV5-4
CASSLRLAGAHEQYF
>TRBV11-2
CASSWMTSGGVRTGELFF
>TRBV30
CAWRQELYTEAFF
>TRBV7-2
CASSRTSGRAGETQYF
>TRBV6-6
CASSYRTGGNQPQHF
>TRBV28
CASTLAVAYEQYF
>TRBV28
CASSLGATDTQYF
>TRBV6-4
CASEVQVNTGELFF
>TRBV28
CASSPTGNYGYTF
>TRBV9
CASSEGLAEPQETQYF
>TRBV5-1
CASSRDRTGNTIYF